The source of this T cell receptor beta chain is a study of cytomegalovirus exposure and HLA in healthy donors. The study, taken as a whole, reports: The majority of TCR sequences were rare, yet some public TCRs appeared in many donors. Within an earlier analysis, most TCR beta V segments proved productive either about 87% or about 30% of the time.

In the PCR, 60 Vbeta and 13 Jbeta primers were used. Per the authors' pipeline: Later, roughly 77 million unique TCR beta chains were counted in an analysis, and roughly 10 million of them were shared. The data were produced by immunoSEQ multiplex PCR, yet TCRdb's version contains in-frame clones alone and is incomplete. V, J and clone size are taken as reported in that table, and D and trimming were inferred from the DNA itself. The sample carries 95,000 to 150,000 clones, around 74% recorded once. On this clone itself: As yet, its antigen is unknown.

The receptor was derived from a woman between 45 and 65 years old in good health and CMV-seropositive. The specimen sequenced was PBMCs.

This chain's CDR3 is CASSLRTGSPYGYTF. The CDR3, as DNA: TGTGCCAGCAGCCTGCGGACAGGATCCCCCTATGGCTACACCTTC. The V and J genes are TRBV7-9 and TRBJ1-2; 7 nucleotides match TRBD1. This CDR3 is built from 15 residues. V shed 5 bases, J shed 4 bases, and the junction held 10 bases outside the gene matches. Germline CDR1 is SEHNR and CDR2 is FQNEAQ (reference sequence).